This T cell receptor beta chain was obtained from a study of CD8+ T cells in alopecia areata. Overall study context: Oral tofacitinib (5 to 10 mg twice daily) was administered to treated patients. Study results and limitations: In lesional scalp, particularly from alopecia totalis/universalis, clonality was higher than in normal scalp. Clarity of TCR sharing across patients fell short of that in mice, possibly HLA-related.

RNA extraction and reverse transcription yielded cDNA as sequencing template. Clones were sequenced by immunoSEQ multiplex PCR, and TCRdb holds only the in-frame ones, with some missing. Of about 130,000 clones in the sample, around 49% were seen once. This clone was picked up a small number of times. Antigen unknown. Distinct nucleotide sequences in the sample also encode this CDR3. Trimming pared 0 bases from V and 4 bases from J, leaving 4 bases between. The CDR3 runs to 12 residues. Germline CDR1 and CDR2: SGHAT and FQNNGV. J is TRBJ2-7 and V is TRBV11-2; D is unresolved. The source is a human donor with alopecia areata. Material: CD8+ T cells sorted from blood, obtained at week 0. Here the CDR3 DNA reads TGTGCCAGCAGCTTAGATCGGTACGAGCAGTACTTC. Translating it yields CASSLDRYEQYF.